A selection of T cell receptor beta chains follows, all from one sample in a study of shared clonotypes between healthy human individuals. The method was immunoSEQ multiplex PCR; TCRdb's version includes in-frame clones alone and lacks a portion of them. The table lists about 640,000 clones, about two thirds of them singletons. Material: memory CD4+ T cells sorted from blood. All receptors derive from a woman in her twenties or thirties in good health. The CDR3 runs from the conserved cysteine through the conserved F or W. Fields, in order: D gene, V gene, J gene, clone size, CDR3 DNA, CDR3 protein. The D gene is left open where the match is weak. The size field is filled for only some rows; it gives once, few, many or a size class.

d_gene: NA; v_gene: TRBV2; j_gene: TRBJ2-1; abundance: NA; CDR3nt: TGTGCCAGCAGTGACCAGCTCCTCCCATCCTACAATGAGCAGTTCTTC; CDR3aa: CASSDQLLPSYNEQFF
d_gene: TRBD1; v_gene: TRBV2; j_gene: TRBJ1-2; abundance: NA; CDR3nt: TGTGCCAGCAGTACAGGGGGAAGTAACTATGGCTACACCTTC; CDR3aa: CASSTGGSNYGYTF
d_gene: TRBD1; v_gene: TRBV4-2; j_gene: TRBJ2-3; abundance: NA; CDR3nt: TGTGCCAGCAGCCACACCGGGGGACAGGGGAAGGATACGCAGTATTTT; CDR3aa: CASSHTGGQGKDTQYF
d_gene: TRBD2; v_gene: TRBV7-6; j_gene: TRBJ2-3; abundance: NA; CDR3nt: TGTGCCAGCAGCGCCGGGACTAGCAATACGCAGTATTTT; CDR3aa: CASSAGTSNTQYF
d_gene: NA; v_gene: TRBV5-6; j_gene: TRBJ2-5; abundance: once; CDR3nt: TGTGCCAGCAGCTCGCTATCCGACGGGGAAGAGACCCAGTACTTC; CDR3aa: CASSSLSDGEETQYF
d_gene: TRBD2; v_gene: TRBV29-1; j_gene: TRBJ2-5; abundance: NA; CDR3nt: TGCAGCGTGGTTAGCGGGAGCTGGGAGACCCAGTACTTC; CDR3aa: CSVVSGSWETQYF
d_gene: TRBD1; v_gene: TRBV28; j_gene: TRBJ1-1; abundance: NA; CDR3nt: TGTGCCAGCAGTTCTCAAGGGGGACAGTTGAACACTGAAGCTTTCTTT; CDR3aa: CASSSQGGQLNTEAFF
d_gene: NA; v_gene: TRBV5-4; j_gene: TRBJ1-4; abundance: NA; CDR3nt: TGTGCCAGCAGCTTCAATGAAAAACTGTTTTTT; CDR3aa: CASSFNEKLFF
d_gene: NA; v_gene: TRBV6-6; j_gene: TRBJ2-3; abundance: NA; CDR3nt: TGTGCCAGCAGTTTGCTTGGCACAGATACGCAGTATTTT; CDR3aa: CASSLLGTDTQYF
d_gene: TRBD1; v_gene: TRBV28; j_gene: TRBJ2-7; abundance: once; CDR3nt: TGTGCCAGTGCCTGGGACAGGCTTTACGAGCAGTACTTC; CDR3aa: CASAWDRLYEQYF
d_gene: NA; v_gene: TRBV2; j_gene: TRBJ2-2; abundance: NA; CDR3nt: TGTGCCAGCAGTGAATGGGGGAACACCGGGGAGCTGTTTTTT; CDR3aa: CASSEWGNTGELFF
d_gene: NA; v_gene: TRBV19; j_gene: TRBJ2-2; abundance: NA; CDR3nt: TGTGCCAGTAGCTCAGGCCCGAACACCGGGGAGCTGTTTTTT; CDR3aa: CASSSGPNTGELFF
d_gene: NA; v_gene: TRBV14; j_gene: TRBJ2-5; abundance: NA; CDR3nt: TGTGCCAGCAGCCCCCTGGCGGTCCTAGGAGAGACCCAGTACTTC; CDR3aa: CASSPLAVLGETQYF
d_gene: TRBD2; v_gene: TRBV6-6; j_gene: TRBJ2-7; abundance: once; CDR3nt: TGTGCCAGCAGAGAAGGGACTAGCGGGAGGTACGAGCAGTACTTC; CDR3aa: CASREGTSGRYEQYF
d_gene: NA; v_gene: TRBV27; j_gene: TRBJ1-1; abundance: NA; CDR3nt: TGTGCCAGCAGTTCTCAGGGGTATGAAGCTTTCTTT; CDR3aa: CASSSQGYEAFF
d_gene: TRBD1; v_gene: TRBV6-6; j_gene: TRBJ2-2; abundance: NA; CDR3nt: TGTGCCAGCAGTAGGGACAGCGCCGGGGAGCTGTTTTTT; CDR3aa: CASSRDSAGELFF
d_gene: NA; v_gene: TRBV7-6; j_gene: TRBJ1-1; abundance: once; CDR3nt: TGTGCCAGCAGCTTACTAAATCAGGGGAACACTGAAGCTTTCTTT; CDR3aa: CASSLLNQGNTEAFF
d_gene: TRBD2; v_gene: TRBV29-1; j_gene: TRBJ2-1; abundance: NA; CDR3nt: TGCAGCGTTGAACGGCTGAAGGACGTGGGCGGGAGGGTTAATGAGCAGTTCTTC; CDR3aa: CSVERLKDVGGRVNEQFF
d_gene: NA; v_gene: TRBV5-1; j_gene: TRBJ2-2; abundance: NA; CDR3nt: TGCGCCAGCAGCTTGGATAGTAACCCCACCGGGGAGCTGTTTTTT; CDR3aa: CASSLDSNPTGELFF
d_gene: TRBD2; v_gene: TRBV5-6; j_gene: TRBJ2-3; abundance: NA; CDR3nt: TGTGCCAGCAGCTTGGTACCTAGCGGGAGAACAGATACGCAGTATTTT; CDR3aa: CASSLVPSGRTDTQYF
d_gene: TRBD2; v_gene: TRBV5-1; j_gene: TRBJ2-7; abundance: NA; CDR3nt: TGCGCCAGCAGCCCCTCCCCTAGCGGGGCTCGGTACGAGCAGTACTTC; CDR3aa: CASSPSPSGARYEQYF
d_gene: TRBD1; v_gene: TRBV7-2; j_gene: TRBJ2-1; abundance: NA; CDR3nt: TGTGCCAGTTCCTTCACAGGGGGGTCAAATCCGGGTCAGTTCTTC; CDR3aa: CASSFTGGSNPGQFF
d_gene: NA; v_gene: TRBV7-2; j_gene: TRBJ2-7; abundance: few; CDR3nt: TGTGCCAGCAGCCAGCGCTGGGCGCCGTCCTACGAGCAGTACTTC; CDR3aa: CASSQRWAPSYEQYF
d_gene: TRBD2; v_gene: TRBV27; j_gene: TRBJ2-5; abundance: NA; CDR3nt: TGTGCCAGCAGGGGAGCGGGGGTCAGGGCGACCCAGTACTTC; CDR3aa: CASRGAGVRATQYF
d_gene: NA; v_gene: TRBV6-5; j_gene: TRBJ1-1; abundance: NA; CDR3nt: TGTGCCAGCAGCCTATACGGCCTGAACACTGAAGCTTTCTTT; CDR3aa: CASSLYGLNTEAFF
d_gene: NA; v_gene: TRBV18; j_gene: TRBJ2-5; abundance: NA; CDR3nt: TGTGCCAGCTCACCACCCAGCCAAGAGACCCAGTACTTC; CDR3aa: CASSPPSQETQYF
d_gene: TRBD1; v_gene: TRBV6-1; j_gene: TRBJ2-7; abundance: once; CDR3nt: TGTGCCAGCAGCGAGCCGGGACAGGGAAACGAGCAGTACTTC; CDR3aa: CASSEPGQGNEQYF
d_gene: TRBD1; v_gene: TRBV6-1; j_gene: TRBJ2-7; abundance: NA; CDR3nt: TGTGCCAGCGCGGCGGACAGGGTTTCCTACGAGCAGTACTTC; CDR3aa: CASAADRVSYEQYF
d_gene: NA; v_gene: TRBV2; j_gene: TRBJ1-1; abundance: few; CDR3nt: TGTGCCAGCAGTCTCTCAGGGTTGGACGCTGAAGCTTTCTTT; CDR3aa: CASSLSGLDAEAFF
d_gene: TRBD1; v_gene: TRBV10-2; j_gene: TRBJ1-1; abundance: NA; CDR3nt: TGCGCCAGCAGCTCAGGGGGCCCTGAAACTGAAGCTTTCTTT; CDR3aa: CASSSGGPETEAFF
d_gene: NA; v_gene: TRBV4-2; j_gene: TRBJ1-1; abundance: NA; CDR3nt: TGTGCCAGCAGCCAAGAGGGGTTCGCTGAAGCTTTCTTT; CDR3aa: CASSQEGFAEAFF
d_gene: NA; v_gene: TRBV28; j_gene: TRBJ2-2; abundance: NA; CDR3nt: TGTGCCAGCACCCCCCACCTGGGGGAGCTGTTTTTT; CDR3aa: CASTPHLGELFF
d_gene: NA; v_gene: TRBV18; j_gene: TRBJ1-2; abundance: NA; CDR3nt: TGTGCCAGCTCACCGGTACGAGGCCCGCTCGATGGCTACACCTTC; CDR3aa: CASSPVRGPLDGYTF
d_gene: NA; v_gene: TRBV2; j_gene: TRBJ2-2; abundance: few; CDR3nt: TGTGCCAGCAGAGCGGGACAGACCGGGGAGCTGTTTTTT; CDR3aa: CASRAGQTGELFF
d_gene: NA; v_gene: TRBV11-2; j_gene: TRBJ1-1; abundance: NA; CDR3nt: TGTGCCAGCAGCCCGGGACACTTGAACACTGAAGCTTTCTTT; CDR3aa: CASSPGHLNTEAFF
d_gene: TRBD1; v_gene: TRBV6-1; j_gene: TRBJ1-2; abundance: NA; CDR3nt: TGTGCCAGCACCTGGACAGGGGGCGTCTATGGCTACACCTTC; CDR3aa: CASTWTGGVYGYTF
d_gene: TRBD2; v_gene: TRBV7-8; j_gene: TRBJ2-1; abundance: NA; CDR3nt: TGTGCCAGCAGCCCCAGGACTAGCGGGAGGGCCGGGGAGCAGTTCTTC; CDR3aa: CASSPRTSGRAGEQFF
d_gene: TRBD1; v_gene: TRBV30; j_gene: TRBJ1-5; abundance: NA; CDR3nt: TGTGCCTGGGCGACAGGGAGTAGCAATCAGCCCCAGCATTTT; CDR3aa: CAWATGSSNQPQHF
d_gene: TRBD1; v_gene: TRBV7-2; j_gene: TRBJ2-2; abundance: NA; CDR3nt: TGTGCCAGCAGCTCGGCAAGGGGGACAGGGGACACCGGGGAGCTGTTTTTT; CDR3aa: CASSSARGTGDTGELFF
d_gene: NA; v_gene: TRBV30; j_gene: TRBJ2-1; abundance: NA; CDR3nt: TGTGCCTGGCCCAATGAGCAGTTCTTC; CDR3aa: CAWPNEQFF
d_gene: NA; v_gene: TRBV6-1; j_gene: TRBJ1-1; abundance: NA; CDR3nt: TGTGCCAGCAAAAACAGCAAAGGGACTGAAGCTTTCTTT; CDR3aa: CASKNSKGTEAFF
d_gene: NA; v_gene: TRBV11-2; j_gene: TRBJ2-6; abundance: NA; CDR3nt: TGTGCCAGCAGCGAGGTCGGGGTTGCCACGGACGTCCTGACTTTC; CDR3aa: CASSEVGVATDVLTF
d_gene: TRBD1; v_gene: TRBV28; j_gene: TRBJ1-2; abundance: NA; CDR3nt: TGTGCCAGCAGCCTCCAGGGGGCGGGCTACACCTTC; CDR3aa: CASSLQGAGYTF
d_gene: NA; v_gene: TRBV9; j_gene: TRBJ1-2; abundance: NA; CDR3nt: TGTGCCAGCAGCTACCGGGACGGACCTTATGTGGGCTACACCTTC; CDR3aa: CASSYRDGPYVGYTF
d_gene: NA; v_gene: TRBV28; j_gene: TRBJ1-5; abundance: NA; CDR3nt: TGTGCCAGCAGTATACCCCCGGGACGGATGAATCAGCCCCAGCATTTT; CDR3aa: CASSIPPGRMNQPQHF
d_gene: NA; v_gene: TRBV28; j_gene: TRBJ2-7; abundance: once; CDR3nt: TGTGCCAGCAGTTTAGGGCAGGAGGACGAGCAGTACTTC; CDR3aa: CASSLGQEDEQYF